One sample yielded the 26 T cell receptor beta chains listed below, sequenced in a study of blood T cell repertoires in COVID-19 (dated by TCRdb to 2018 to 2021). The method was the immunoSEQ multiplex PCR assay. Sourced from immuneACCESS, this table was stored by TCRdb with only in-frame sequences that have V and J called. A share of the clones is absent; for the studies checked, an unresolved V gene accounts for under half, and the remainder has no known explanation. The sample table shows 250,000 to 300,000 clones, and 75% to 90% are seen once. The ten most abundant clones make up over 4.5% of the sample. Sequencing input: peripheral blood. Receptors were obtained from a man between 60 and 70 years old who had recovered from COVID-19.

The chain joins TRBV30 to TRBJ2-5; a possible D gene is TRBD2 (5 bases). V was shortened by 2 bases and J by 5 bases, with 9 bases between the two germline ends. The CDR3 extends over 12 amino acids. The germline V gene encodes CDR1 GTSNPN and CDR2 SVGIG (reference sequence). The CDR3 spells CAWSPTRETQYF. The CDR3 nucleotides read TGTGCCTGGAGTCCCACTAGGGAGACCCAGTACTTC. Full variable domain (remainder filled in from reference TRBV30 and TRBJ2-5): SQTIHQWPATLVQPVGSPLSLECTVEGTSNPNLYWYRQAAGRGLQLLFYSVGIGQISSEVPQNLSASRPQDRQFILSSKKLLLSDSGFYLCAWSPTRETQYFGPGTRLLVL.

The chain couples TRBV6-2 or TRBV6-3 to TRBJ1-6; D is perhaps TRBD1 (6 bases). This CDR3 has 14 residues. V lost 5 bases, J lost 7 bases, and 12 bases lay in between. Per germline, CDR1 MNHEY and CDR2 SVGEGT. As DNA, the CDR3 is TGTGCCAGCAGTCTGGGACAACCAAATTCACCCCTCCACTTT. It specifies CASSLGQPNSPLHF.

The V call is TRBV19, the J call TRBJ1-2, with 9 bases aligning to TRBD1. Germline V gives CDR1 LNHDA, CDR2 SQIVND (reference sequence). The junction had 5 bases not matched to a gene; V was cut back by 8 bases and J by 4 bases. CDR3 size: 13 residues. This CDR3 is CASLGQGSYGYTF. The DNA of the CDR3 is TGTGCCAGTCTGGGACAGGGTAGCTATGGCTACACCTTC.

The V call is TRBV7-8, the J call TRBJ2-7; D gene uncertain. CDR3 length: 15 residues. Trimming pared 7 bases from V and 0 bases from J, leaving 16 bases between. The V gene's germline CDR1 is SGHVS and CDR2 FQNEAQ. CDR3 DNA sequence: TGTGCCAGCACTTACATACAAGCTAGCTCCTACGAGCAGTACTTC. This encodes CASTYIQASSYEQYF.

The chain is built from TRBV24-1 and TRBJ2-5; 8 bases fit TRBD1. This CDR3 comprises 15 residues. Trimming took 4 bases from V and 6 from J; bases not matched to a gene: 9. Germline V CDR1 and CDR2: KGHDR, SFDVKD. The CDR3 nucleotides are TGTGCCACCAGTGACTCCGGACAGGGAGGAAAGACCCAGTACTTC. This codes for CATSDSGQGGKTQYF.

The chain employs TRBV6-6 and TRBJ1-5; perhaps TRBD1 as D (6 bases). Germline V gene data show CDR1 as MNHNY and CDR2 as SVGAGI (reference sequence). The CDR3 has 16 residues. V gave up 6 bases and J gave up 0 bases, with 15 bases separating them. The CDR3 DNA sequence: TGTGCCAGCAGCCACGGACAGTTATATAGCAATCAGCCCCAGCATTTT. Translating gives CASSHGQLYSNQPQHF.

CDR3 in amino acids: CASSLLSGATDTQYF. DNA for the CDR3: TGTGCCAGCAGCTTGCTTAGCGGGGCCACAGATACGCAGTATTTT. V and J are TRBV5-6 and TRBJ2-3; 8 bases match TRBD2. This CDR3 has 15 residues. The trim removed 1 base at V and 2 bases at J, leaving 3 bases unmatched. Germline V CDR1 and CDR2: SGHDT, YYEEEE.

The chain employs TRBV6-5 and TRBJ1-2, with a possible D match to TRBD1 (5 bases). The V end was cut by 2 bases, the J end by 3 bases, with 13 bases between. The germline CDR1 and CDR2 sequences are MNHEY and SVGAGI. This CDR3 region has 15 residues. The CDR3 DNA follows: TGTGCCAGCAGTTACGAAGGCAGGGCTTACTATGGCTACACCTTC. This encodes CASSYEGRAYYGYTF.

This clone was seen only once. A much larger clone lies a single base off, so this may be a read error. The CDR3 region is CATNNTGTGALNEKLFF. The CDR3 nucleotides are TGTGCCACCAACAATACCGGGACAGGGGCCCTTAATGAAAAACTGTTTTTT. The gene calls are TRBV15 and TRBJ1-4; 10 bases agree with TRBD1. The CDR3 runs to 17 residues. J was trimmed by 4 bases and V by 7 bases; bases with no gene match: 12. Germline V gene lookup returns CDR1 LNHNV and CDR2 YYDKDF (reference sequence).

The CDR3 coding sequence is TGCAGCGTCAGGGCTATGAACACTGAAGCTTTCTTT. It is translated as CSVRAMNTEAFF. The chain couples TRBV29-1 to TRBJ1-1; D may be TRBD1 (5 bases). Germline CDR1 is SQVTM and CDR2 is ANQGSEA. The CDR3 length is 12 residues. V was shortened by 6 bases and J by 0 bases, with 8 bases between the two germline ends.

This clone was counted a single time. V usage is TRBV6-5 and J usage is TRBJ2-7, with a weak D call TRBD2 (5 bases). The V end was cut by 7 bases, the J end by 2 bases, with 15 bases between. The length of the CDR3 is 14 residues. Germline CDR1 is MNHEY and CDR2 is SVGAGI. CDR3 amino acids: CASTTRAEAYEQYF. The CDR3 DNA reads TGTGCCAGCACCACTAGGGCGGAAGCCTACGAGCAGTACTTC.

J is TRBJ2-5 and V is TRBV7-2; the D gene is possibly TRBD2 (6 bases). Looked up from germline, CDR1 is SGHTA and CDR2 is FQGNSA. Trimming took 4 bases from V and 0 from J, leaving 9 bases between them. This CDR3 comprises 14 residues. CDR3 in amino acids: CASSYAGNQETQYF. In DNA, the CDR3 is TGTGCCAGCAGCTATGCGGGGAACCAAGAGACCCAGTACTTC.

This clone was counted only a few times. The CDR3 spells CASSLAFGPGKLVGYTF. The CDR3 DNA is TGTGCCAGCAGCTTAGCGTTCGGACCGGGAAAGTTGGTCGGCTACACCTTC. V gene TRBV7-9 combines with J gene TRBJ1-2; D remains unclear. CDR3 size: 17 residues. Trimming shortened V by 0 bases and J by 8 bases, and 22 bases separated the two germline ends. Germline V gene sequence: CDR1 SEHNR, CDR2 FQNEAQ (reference sequence).

The CDR3 sequence is CASSQVLFTGELFF. In DNA form, the CDR3 reads TGTGCCAGCAGCCAAGTTCTCTTCACCGGGGAGCTGTTTTTT. The gene calls are TRBV3-1 (or the pseudogene TRBV3-2) and TRBJ2-2; D gene uncertain. There are 14 residues in the CDR3. Trimming stripped 1 base from V and 4 bases from J, with 7 bases between. Germline CDR1 LGHDT, CDR2 YNNKEL (reference sequence).

The gene calls are TRBV30 and TRBJ1-6, with a possible D match to TRBD1 (5 bases). The CDR3 spans 14 residues. V lost 1 base and J 8 bases, leaving 12 bases between the germline ends. The germline gives CDR1 GTSNPN, CDR2 SVGIG (reference sequence). The DNA for the CDR3 is TGTGCCTGGAGTGATCTGGGGGGGTATTCACCCCTCCACTTT. Translating gives CAWSDLGGYSPLHF.

This chain links TRBV20-1 with TRBJ2-3; 8 bases are a match to TRBD2. With V trimmed by 3 bases and J by 0 bases, 8 bases remained unmatched. This CDR3 comprises 16 residues. CDR1 and CDR2 from the germline V gene are DFQATT and SNEGSKA (reference sequence). The CDR3 spells CSASRASGSSTDTQYF. The CDR3 DNA reads TGCAGTGCTAGTAGGGCTAGCGGGTCTAGCACAGATACGCAGTATTTT.

The CDR3 loop reads CASSQPGQTSYEQYF. CDR3 sequence (DNA): TGTGCCAGCAGCCAACCCGGACAGACCTCCTACGAGCAGTACTTC. This chain links TRBV14 with TRBJ2-7, with D perhaps TRBD1 (6 bases). The CDR3 spans 15 residues. Per germline, CDR1 SGHDN and CDR2 FVKESK. Deletions cut 2 bases from V and 0 bases from J, with 11 bases between.

This sequence joins TRBV6-5 and TRBJ2-3; TRBD2 agrees at 8 bases. CDR3 size: 14 residues. The germline CDR1 and CDR2 sequences are MNHEY and SVGAGI. V shed 5 bases, J shed 7 bases, and the junction held 8 bases outside the gene matches. The CDR3: CASSPSGRMNTQYF. For the CDR3, the DNA is TGTGCCAGCAGTCCAAGCGGGAGAATGAATACGCAGTATTTT.

The rearrangement links TRBV18 to TRBJ2-1; D ambiguous. Between the trimmed V and J ends, which lost 10 bases and 4 bases, there was a span of 17 bases. CDR1 and CDR2 from the germline V gene are KGHSH and LQKENI. The CDR3 loop spans 14 amino acids. The CDR3 region has the DNA TGTGCCACCAGCCCCTTTCAGGCTTACAATGAGCAGTTCTTC. Translation gives CATSPFQAYNEQFF.

The genes are TRBV18 and TRBJ2-1, with a possible D match to TRBD2 (6 bases). Looked up from germline, CDR1 is KGHSH and CDR2 is LQKENI. V was pared by 3 bases and J by 1 base, with 16 bases between. The CDR3 totals 17 residues. CDR3 region: CASSPVTSVVSYNEQFF. CDR3 coding DNA: TGTGCCAGCTCACCCGTGACTAGTGTGGTATCCTACAATGAGCAGTTCTTC.

The CDR3 reads CASGLTRGQGVFRNYGYTF. The CDR3 coding sequence is TGTGCTAGTGGTTTGACCCGAGGACAGGGGGTGTTTCGGAACTATGGCTACACCTTC. The rearrangement links TRBV12-5 to TRBJ1-2; 10 nucleotides match TRBD1. After removal of 2 bases from V and 2 bases from J, the junction contained 14 bases not matched to a gene. This CDR3 spans 19 amino acids. The germline CDR1 and CDR2 sequences are LGHNT and FRNRAP.

The chain has TRBV3-1 (or the pseudogene TRBV3-2) and TRBJ2-2; 10 bases are a match to TRBD1. The CDR3 sequence is 17 residues long. CDR1 and CDR2 (germline): LGHDT, YNNKEL (reference sequence). Germline trimming cut 6 bases from V and 1 base from J; bases unmatched to any gene: 8. The CDR3 reads CASRQSGTGVNTGELFF. Here the CDR3 DNA reads TGTGCCAGCAGGCAATCCGGGACAGGGGTGAACACCGGGGAGCTGTTTTTT.

The chain couples TRBV7-9 to TRBJ2-5; 14 bases are shared with TRBD2. CDR1 and CDR2 from the germline V gene are SEHNR and FQNEAQ (reference sequence). The CDR3 is 17 amino acids. After removal of 4 bases from V and 4 bases from J, the junction contained 8 bases not matched to a gene. For the CDR3, the DNA is TGTGCCAGCAGCTACGGACTAGCGGGGGGCCCCGGAGAGACCCAGTACTTC. Translating it yields CASSYGLAGGPGETQYF. The full variable domain, with the rest looked up from reference TRBV7-9 and TRBJ2-5, is DTGVSQNPRHKITKRGQNVTFRCDPISEHNRLYWYRQTLGQGPEFLTYFQNEAQLEKSRLLSDRFSAERPKGSFSTLEIQRTEQGDSAMYLCASSYGLAGGPGETQYFGPGTRLLVL.

The chain couples TRBV11-2 to TRBJ1-1; 7 bases are shared with TRBD1. The ends lost 1 base at V and 4 bases at J; junction bases unmatched: 6. CDR1 is SGHAT and CDR2 is FQNNGV in the germline V gene. The CDR3 contains 15 residues. The CDR3 DNA follows: TGTGCCAGCAGCTTAGGGACAGGTAAAAGCACTGAAGCTTTCTTT. It translates to CASSLGTGKSTEAFF.

With respect to this clone: Within the sample, other DNA sequences also encode this same CDR3. CDR3 residues: CASSLRGTDTQYF. DNA for the CDR3: TGCGCCAGCAGTTTACGGGGCACAGATACGCAGTATTTT. The chain uses TRBV5-1 and TRBJ2-3, with D unclear. The germline V gene has CDR1 SGHRS and CDR2 YFSETQ. V lost 5 bases and J lost 1, with 8 bases in between. CDR3 length: 13 amino acids.

This clone has a single count. The chain carries TRBV3-1 (or the pseudogene TRBV3-2) and TRBJ2-1, with D hard to call. Trimming took 1 base from V and 6 from J, leaving 4 bases between them. In germline, CDR1 is LGHDT, CDR2 YNNKEL (reference sequence). This CDR3 region has 12 residues. The DNA of the CDR3 is TGTGCCAGCAGCCAAGCAGGCAATGAGCAGTTCTTC. Its translation is CASSQAGNEQFF.